This T cell receptor (beta chain) was profiled in a study of blood T cell repertoires in COVID-19. Overall study: COVID-19 samples, acute and convalescent, were from the United States, Italy and Spain. T cells, B-cell-depleted T cells, or PBMCs provided the cDNA or gDNA that served as material.

V lost 3 bases and J 0 bases, leaving 3 bases between the germline ends. Germline lookup yields CDR1 SGHTA and CDR2 FQGNSA. The CDR3 contains 13 residues. The study drew participants aged about 18 to 95 years from approximately 23 US areas. The authors' processing: For nucleated cells, counts were estimated from reference gene primer amplification. TCRdb's table, derived via immunoSEQ multiplex PCR, lists solely in-frame clones and lacks some. V, J and clone size were drawn from that table, and D and trimming were deduced from the DNA. The top ten hold around 2.9% of the sample, which has some 190,000 clones, 84% seen once. This clone was seen only once.

The source of this sequence is a woman in her 30s who had been exposed to COVID-19. The V call is TRBV7-2, the J call TRBJ1-3; D not resolved. The sequenced sample was PBMCs or T cells enriched from blood (not recorded which). CDR3 nucleotide sequence: TGTGCCAGCAGCTTCATCTCTGGAAACACCATATATTTT. Amino acids: CASSFISGNTIYF.